This TCR beta chain was captured by sequencing in a study of T cell changes during pregnancy in multiple sclerosis. Produced via immunoSEQ multiplex PCR; TCRdb's table is partial and in-frame only. The table shows roughly 80,000 clones, with roughly nine tenths occurring only once. In germline, CDR1 is MNHEY, CDR2 SMNVEV (reference sequence). The CDR3 is 14 amino acids. The V and J ends lost 1 base and 0 bases respectively, with 6 bases between them. The chain employs TRBV27 and TRBJ1-1, with D hard to call. The receptor's source is a female donor with multiple sclerosis, enrolled in a pregnancy study. The source was peripheral blood, collected before pregnancy. The CDR3, as DNA: TGTGCCAGCAGTTTATATCACTTGAACACTGAAGCTTTCTTT. Amino acids: CASSLYHLNTEAFF.